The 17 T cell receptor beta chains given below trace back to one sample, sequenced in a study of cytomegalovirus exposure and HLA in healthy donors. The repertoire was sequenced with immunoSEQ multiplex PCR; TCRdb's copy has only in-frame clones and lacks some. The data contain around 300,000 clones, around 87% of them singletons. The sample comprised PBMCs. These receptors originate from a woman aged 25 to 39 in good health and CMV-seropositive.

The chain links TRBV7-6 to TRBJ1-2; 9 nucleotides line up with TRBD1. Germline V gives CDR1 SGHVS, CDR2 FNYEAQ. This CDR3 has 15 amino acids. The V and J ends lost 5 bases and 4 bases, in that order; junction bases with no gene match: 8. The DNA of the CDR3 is TGTGCCAGCAGCCCCACAGGGGGCAGCGGCTATGGCTACACCTTC. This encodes CASSPTGGSGYGYTF.

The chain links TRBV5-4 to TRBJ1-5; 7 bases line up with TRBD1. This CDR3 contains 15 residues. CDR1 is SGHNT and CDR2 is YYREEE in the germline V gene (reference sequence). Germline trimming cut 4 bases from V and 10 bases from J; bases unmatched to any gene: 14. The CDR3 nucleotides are TGTGCCAGCAGCCCACGGGACAGCCAACGGGGCCCCCAGCATTTT. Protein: CASSPRDSQRGPQHF. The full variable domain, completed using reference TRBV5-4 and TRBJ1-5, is ETGVTQSPTHLIKTRGQQVTLRCSSQSGHNTVSWYQQALGQGPQFIFQYYREEENGRGNFPPRFSGLQFPNYSSELNVNALELDDSALYLCASSPRDSQRGPQHFGDGTRLSIL.

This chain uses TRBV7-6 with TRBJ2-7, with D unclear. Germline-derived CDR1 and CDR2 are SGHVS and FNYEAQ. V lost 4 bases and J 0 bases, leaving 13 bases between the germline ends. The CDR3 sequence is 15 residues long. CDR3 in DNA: TGTGCCAGCAGCTCAGGATTAGGAAGCTCCTACGAGCAGTACTTC. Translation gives CASSSGLGSSYEQYF.

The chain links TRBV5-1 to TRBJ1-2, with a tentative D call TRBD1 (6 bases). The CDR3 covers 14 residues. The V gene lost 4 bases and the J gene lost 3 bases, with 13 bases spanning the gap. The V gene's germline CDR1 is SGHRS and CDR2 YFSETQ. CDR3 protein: CASSQDSVDYGYTF. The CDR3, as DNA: TGCGCCAGCAGCCAGGACAGTGTTGACTATGGCTACACCTTC.

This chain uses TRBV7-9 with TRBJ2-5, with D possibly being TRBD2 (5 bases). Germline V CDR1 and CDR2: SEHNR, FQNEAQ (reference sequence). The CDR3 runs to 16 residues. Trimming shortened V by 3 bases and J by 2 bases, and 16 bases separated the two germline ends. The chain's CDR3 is CASSFRLAIGQETQYF. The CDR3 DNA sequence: TGTGCCAGCAGCTTCCGATTAGCGATTGGACAAGAGACCCAGTACTTC.

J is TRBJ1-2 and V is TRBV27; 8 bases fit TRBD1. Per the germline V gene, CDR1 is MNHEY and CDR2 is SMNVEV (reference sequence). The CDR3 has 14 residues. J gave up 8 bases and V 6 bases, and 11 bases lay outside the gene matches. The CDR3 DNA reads TGTGCCAGCAGATCCCCCGGACAGGGTAAGGGCTACACCTTC. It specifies CASRSPGQGKGYTF.

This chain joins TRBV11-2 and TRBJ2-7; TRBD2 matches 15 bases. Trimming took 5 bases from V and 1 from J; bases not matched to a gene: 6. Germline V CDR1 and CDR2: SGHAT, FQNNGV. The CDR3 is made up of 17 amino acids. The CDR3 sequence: CASSRTSGGASSYEQYF. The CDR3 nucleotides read TGTGCCAGCAGCCGGACTAGCGGGGGGGCTAGTTCCTACGAGCAGTACTTC.

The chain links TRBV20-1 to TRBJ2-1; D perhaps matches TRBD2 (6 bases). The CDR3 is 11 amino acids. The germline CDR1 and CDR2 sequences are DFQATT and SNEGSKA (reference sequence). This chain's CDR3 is CSAPTRGEQFF. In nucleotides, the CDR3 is TGCAGCGCTCCGACTAGAGGTGAGCAGTTCTTC.

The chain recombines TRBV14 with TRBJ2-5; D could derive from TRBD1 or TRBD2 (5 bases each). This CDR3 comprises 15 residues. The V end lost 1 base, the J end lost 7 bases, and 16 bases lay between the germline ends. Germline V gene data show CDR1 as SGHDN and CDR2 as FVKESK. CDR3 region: CASSQVRGREVTQYF. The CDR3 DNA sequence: TGTGCCAGCAGCCAAGTTAGGGGCCGGGAAGTGACCCAGTACTTC.

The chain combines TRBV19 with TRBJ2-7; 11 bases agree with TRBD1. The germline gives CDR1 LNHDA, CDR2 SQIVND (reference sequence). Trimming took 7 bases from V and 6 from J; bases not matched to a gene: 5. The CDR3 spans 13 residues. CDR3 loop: CASMDRGRGEQYF. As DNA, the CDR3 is TGTGCCAGTATGGACAGGGGGCGAGGCGAGCAGTACTTC.

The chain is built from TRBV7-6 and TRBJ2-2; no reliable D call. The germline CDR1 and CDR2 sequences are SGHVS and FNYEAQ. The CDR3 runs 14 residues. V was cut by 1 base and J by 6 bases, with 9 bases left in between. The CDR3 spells CASSLDNLPGELFF. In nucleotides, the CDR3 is TGTGCCAGCAGCTTAGACAACCTACCCGGGGAGCTGTTTTTT.

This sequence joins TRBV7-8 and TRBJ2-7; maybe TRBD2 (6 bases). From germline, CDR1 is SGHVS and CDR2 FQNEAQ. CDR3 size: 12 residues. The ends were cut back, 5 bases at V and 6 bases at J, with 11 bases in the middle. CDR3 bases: TGTGCCAGCAGCGGGGGAGCGGGCGAGCAGTACTTC. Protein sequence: CASSGGAGEQYF.

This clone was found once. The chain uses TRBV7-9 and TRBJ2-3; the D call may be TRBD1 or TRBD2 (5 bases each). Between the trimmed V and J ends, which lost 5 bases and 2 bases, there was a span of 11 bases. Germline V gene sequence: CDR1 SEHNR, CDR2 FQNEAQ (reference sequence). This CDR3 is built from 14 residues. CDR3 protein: CASSPGPATDTQYF. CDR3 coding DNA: TGTGCCAGCAGCCCGGGACCCGCCACAGATACGCAGTATTTT.

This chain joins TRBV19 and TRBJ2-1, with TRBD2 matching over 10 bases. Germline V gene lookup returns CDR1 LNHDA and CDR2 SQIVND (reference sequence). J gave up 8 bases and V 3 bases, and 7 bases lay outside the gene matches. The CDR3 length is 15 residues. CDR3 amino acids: CASSIRTSGGDEQFF. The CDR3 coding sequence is TGTGCCAGTAGTATCCGCACGAGCGGGGGGGATGAGCAGTTCTTC.

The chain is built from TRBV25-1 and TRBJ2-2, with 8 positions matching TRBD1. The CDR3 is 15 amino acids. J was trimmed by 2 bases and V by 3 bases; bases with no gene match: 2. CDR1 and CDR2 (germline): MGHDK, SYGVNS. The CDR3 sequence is CASSEAGGNTGELFF. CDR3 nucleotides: TGTGCCAGCAGTGAGGCAGGGGGCAACACCGGGGAGCTGTTTTTT.

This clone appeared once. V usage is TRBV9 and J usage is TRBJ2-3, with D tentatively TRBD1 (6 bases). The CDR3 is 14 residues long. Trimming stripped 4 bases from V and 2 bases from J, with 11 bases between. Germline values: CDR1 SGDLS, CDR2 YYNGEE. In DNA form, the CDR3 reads TGTGCCAGCAGCAAGCGGACAGCCACAGATACGCAGTATTTT. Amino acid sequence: CASSKRTATDTQYF.

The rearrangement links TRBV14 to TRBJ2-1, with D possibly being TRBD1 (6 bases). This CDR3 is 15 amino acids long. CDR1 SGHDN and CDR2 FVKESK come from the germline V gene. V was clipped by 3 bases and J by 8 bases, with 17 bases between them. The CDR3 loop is CASSQIGGKGDEQFF. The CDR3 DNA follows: TGTGCCAGCAGCCAGATAGGAGGAAAGGGGGATGAGCAGTTCTTC. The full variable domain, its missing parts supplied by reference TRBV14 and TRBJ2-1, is EAGVTQFPSHSVIEKGQTVTLRCDPISGHDNLYWYRRVMGKEIKFLLHFVKESKQDESGMPNNRFLAERTGGTYSTLKVQPAELEDSGVYFCASSQIGGKGDEQFFGPGTRLTVL.